This T cell receptor beta chain stems from a study of blood T cell repertoires in COVID-19. Study-wide background: Samples of COVID-19 (acute and convalescent) were obtained from the United States, Italy and Spain. T cells, B-cell-depleted T cells, or PBMCs provided the cDNA or gDNA that served as material.

This table comes from immunoSEQ multiplex PCR, and its TCRdb copy is limited to in-frame clones, with some not included. In the table there are 250,000 or so clones, about 82% of which are singletons. This clone was recorded once. The participants were between about 18 and 90 years old and came from 24 US areas. Two consecutive negative NP/OP PCR tests, clearance, or resolved symptoms defined Cohort 3 recovery. Germline lookup yields CDR1 SGDLS and CDR2 YYNGEE. This CDR3 has 14 residues. The V and J ends lost 0 bases and 5 bases respectively, with 11 bases between them. V is TRBV9 and J is TRBJ1-2; D gene unclear. Sequenced sample: PBMCs or T cells enriched from blood (not recorded which). The sequence came from a woman aged 45-60 years who had recovered from COVID-19. DNA for the CDR3: TGTGCCAGCAGCGTAGGAGGCCCGGGGTATGGCTACACCTTC. It specifies CASSVGGPGYGYTF.